Described below is a single T cell receptor beta chain sequence and its context. This specimen belongs to a study of blood T cell repertoires in COVID-19. Cohorts were assigned according to the clinical history that participants reported. Method: immunoSEQ multiplex PCR; TCRdb's copy keeps in-frame clones and lacks some. The sample yields under 200,000 clones, more than 85% seen once. This TCR was sampled from a woman aged 40 to 50 in a cohort exposed to, infected with or recovered from COVID-19 (not recorded which). Source material: PBMCs or T cells enriched from blood (not recorded which).

The CDR3 region is CSVGGGSRYEQYF. Here the CDR3 DNA reads TGCAGCGTTGGGGGGGGCTCTCGGTACGAGCAGTACTTC. The V gene is TRBV29-1, the J gene TRBJ2-7, with D possibly matching TRBD2 (7 bases). The CDR3 sequence is 13 residues long. V lost 4 bases, J lost 4 bases, and 14 bases lay in between. Looked up from germline, CDR1 is SQVTM and CDR2 is ANQGSEA.